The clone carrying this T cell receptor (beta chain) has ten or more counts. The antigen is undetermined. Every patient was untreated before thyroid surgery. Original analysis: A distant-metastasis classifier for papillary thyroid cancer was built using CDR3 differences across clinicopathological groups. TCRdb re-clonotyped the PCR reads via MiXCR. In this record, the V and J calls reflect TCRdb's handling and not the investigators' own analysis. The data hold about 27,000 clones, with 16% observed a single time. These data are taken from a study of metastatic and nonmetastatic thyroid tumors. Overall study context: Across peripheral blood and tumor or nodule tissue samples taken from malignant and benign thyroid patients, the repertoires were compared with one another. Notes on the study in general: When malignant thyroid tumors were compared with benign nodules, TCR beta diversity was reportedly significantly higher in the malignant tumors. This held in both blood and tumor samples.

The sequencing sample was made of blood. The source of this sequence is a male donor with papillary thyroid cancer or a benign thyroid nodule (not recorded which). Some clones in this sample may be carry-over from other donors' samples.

The DNA of the CDR3 is TGTGCCACCAGTGATCCAGGGGGAGAAACTGAAGCTTTCTTT. This encodes CATSDPGGETEAFF. This chain connects TRBV24-1 to TRBJ1-1; TRBD1 matches at 7 bases. Unmatched junction bases numbered 5, after V lost 3 bases and J lost 5 bases. This CDR3 has 14 amino acids. Germline assignment: CDR1 KGHDR and CDR2 SFDVKD.